This TCR beta chain was recovered during a study of shared clonotypes between healthy human individuals. Between the trimmed V and J ends, which lost 2 bases and 4 bases, there was a span of 8 bases. Per the germline V gene, CDR1 is KGHSH and CDR2 is LQKENI. This CDR3 has 13 residues. TCRdb's copy holds only in-frame clones and misses some; the assay was immunoSEQ multiplex PCR. The repertoire holds approximately 350,000 clones, with 96% as singletons. Material for sequencing was memory CD8+ T cells sorted from blood. Subset meaning: CD45RO+ cells pooled with CCR7-negative TemRA cells. This receptor was taken from a man aged 25-45 years in good health. The chain recombines TRBV18 with TRBJ1-1, with D hard to call. The CDR3 reads CASSPKYSTEAFF. The CDR3 region has the DNA TGTGCCAGCTCACCAAAATACAGCACTGAAGCTTTCTTT.